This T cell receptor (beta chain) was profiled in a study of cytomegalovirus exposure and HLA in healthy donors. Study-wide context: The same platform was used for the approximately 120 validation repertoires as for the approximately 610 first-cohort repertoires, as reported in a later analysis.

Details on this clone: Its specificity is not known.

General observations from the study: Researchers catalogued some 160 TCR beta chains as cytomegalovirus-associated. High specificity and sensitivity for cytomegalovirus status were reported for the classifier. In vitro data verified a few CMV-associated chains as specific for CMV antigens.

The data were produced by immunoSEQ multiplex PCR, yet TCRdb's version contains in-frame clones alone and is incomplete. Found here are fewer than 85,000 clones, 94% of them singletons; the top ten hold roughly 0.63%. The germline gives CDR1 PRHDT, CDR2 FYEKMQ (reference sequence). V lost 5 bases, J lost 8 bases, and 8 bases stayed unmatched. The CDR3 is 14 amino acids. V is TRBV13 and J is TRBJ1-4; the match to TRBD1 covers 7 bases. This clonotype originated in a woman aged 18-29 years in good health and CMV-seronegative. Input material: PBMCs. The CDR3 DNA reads TGTGCCAGCAGCCTCAGGACAGGAGGGGAAAAACTGTTTTTT. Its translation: CASSLRTGGEKLFF.